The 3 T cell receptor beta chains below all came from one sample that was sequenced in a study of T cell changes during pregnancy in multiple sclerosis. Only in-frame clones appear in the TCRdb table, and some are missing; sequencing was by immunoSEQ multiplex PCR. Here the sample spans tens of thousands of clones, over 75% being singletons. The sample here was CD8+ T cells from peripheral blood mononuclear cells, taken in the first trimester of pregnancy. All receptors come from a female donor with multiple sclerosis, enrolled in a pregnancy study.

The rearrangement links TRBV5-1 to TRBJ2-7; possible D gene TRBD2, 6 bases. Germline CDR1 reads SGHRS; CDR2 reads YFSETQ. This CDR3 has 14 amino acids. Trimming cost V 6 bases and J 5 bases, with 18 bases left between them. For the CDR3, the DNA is TGCGCCAGCACCTACGGGAGAAACGGCGACGAGCAGTACTTC. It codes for CASTYGRNGDEQYF.

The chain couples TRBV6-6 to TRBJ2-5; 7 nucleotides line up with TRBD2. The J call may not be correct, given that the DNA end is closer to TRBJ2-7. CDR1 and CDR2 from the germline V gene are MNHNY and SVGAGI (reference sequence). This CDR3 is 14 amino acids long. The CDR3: CATTTGTMGTEQYF. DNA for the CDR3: TGTGCCACTACTACGGGGACTATGGGGACCGAGCAGTACTTC.

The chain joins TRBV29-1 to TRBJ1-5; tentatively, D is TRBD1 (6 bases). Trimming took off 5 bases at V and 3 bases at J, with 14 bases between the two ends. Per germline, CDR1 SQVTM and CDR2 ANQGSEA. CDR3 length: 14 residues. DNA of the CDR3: TGCAGCGTTTCCGGGGGGCCCTTCAATCAGCCCCAGCATTTT. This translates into CSVSGGPFNQPQHF.